Below are 8 T cell receptor beta chains sequenced from a single sample in a study of blood T cell repertoires in COVID-19. The method was immunoSEQ multiplex PCR; TCRdb's version includes in-frame clones alone and lacks a portion of them. Among around 150,000 clones listed, around nine tenths were seen once. Specimen: peripheral blood. The source is a woman in her 70s with COVID-19, enrolled during active disease.

The genes are TRBV19 and TRBJ1-6; TRBD1 aligns across 9 bases. The CDR3 loop spans 15 amino acids. V gave up 5 bases and J gave up 7 bases; unmatched junction bases: 6. The germline V gene has CDR1 LNHDA and CDR2 SQIVND (reference sequence). CDR3 DNA: TGTGCCAGTAGTCCAAGGGACAGGGTCAATTCACCCCTCCACTTT. It codes for CASSPRDRVNSPLHF.

The chain couples TRBV7-9 to TRBJ1-2; unclear D gene. V was cut by 3 bases and J by 8 bases, with 10 bases left in between. Germline assignment: CDR1 SEHNR and CDR2 FQNEAQ (reference sequence). The CDR3 totals 12 residues. The CDR3: CASSFLGRGYTF. The CDR3 DNA sequence: TGTGCCAGCAGCTTTTTGGGCCGCGGCTACACCTTC.

The genes are TRBV5-1 and TRBJ1-2, with D unresolved. Trimming cost V 5 bases and J 4 bases, with 15 bases left between them. In germline, CDR1 is SGHRS, CDR2 YFSETQ. This CDR3 spans 14 amino acids. In DNA, the CDR3 is TGCGCCAGCAGTACCGGCGGGTCGGGCTATGGCTACACCTTC. Protein: CASSTGGSGYGYTF.

The V gene is TRBV27, the J gene TRBJ1-2; TRBD1 matches 10 bases. This CDR3 comprises 15 residues. CDR1 and CDR2 from the germline V gene are MNHEY and SMNVEV (reference sequence). V shed 5 bases and J 0 bases; nucleotides not matched to a gene: 3. CDR3 sequence reads: CASSRDRGANYGYTF. CDR3 nucleotides: TGTGCCAGCAGTAGGGACAGGGGAGCTAACTATGGCTACACCTTC.

This chain connects TRBV5-4 to TRBJ2-1; 8 bases agree with TRBD2. Germline loops: CDR1 SGHNT, CDR2 YYREEE (reference sequence). V was pared by 3 bases and J by 3 bases, with 8 bases of the junction left unmatched. The CDR3 spans 16 residues. CDR3 nucleotide sequence: TGTGCCAGCAGCTATTCGATCGGGGGGGTCTACAATGAGCAGTTCTTC. Translation: CASSYSIGGVYNEQFF.

The J gene is TRBJ2-1, the V gene TRBV5-4, with TRBD2 matching 11 bases. This CDR3 has 18 amino acids. Germline V gene sequence: CDR1 SGHNT, CDR2 YYREEE (reference sequence). Losses at the gene ends were 4 bases for V and 8 bases for J; bases not matched to a gene: 17. CDR3 residues: CASSRAGSGGAFRYEQFF. CDR3 nucleotides: TGTGCCAGCAGCCGGGCCGGTAGCGGGGGGGCTTTTCGATATGAGCAGTTCTTC.

The V call is TRBV19, the J call TRBJ1-2; 7 nucleotides line up with TRBD1. Germline V gene sequence: CDR1 LNHDA, CDR2 SQIVND (reference sequence). The CDR3 loop spans 15 amino acids. Trimming at V came to 8 bases and at J to 1 base, leaving 10 bases not matched to a gene. In nucleotides, the CDR3 is TGTGCCAGTGGGGGACAGCCGAATATTAACTATGGCTACACCTTC. As protein: CASGGQPNINYGYTF.

This clone has a single count. The chain couples TRBV6-1 to TRBJ2-3, with D possibly TRBD1 on 6 matching bases. The germline V and J ends were trimmed by 3 bases and 1 base, with 14 bases remaining between them. This CDR3 is 16 amino acids long. Germline-derived CDR1 and CDR2 are MNHNS and SASEGT. This CDR3 reads CASSDGRRTGTDTQYF. The CDR3 nucleotides read TGTGCCAGCAGTGATGGTAGGAGGACAGGCACAGATACGCAGTATTTT.